This T cell receptor (beta chain) was recovered during a study of shared clonotypes between healthy human individuals. This CDR3 contains 15 residues. Germline CDR1 and CDR2: KGHSH and LQKENI. Trimming cost V 4 bases and J 2 bases; bases outside gene matches: 2. Donors included only healthy HIV-negative adults lacking recent acute infections or vaccinations. A CD45RA+ naive subset and a CD45RA-negative memory subset were split from CD4+ cells. A note on this clone: The antigen remains undetermined. Different DNA sequences within this sample yield the same CDR3.

The data were produced by immunoSEQ multiplex PCR, yet TCRdb's version contains in-frame clones alone and is incomplete. The sample consists of 2 million to 2.5 million clones, approximately 95% of them appearing once. Study results and limitations: Enrolling few donors narrowed the genetic and exposure-history diversity that was represented. Clonotype sharing across several donors was observed for around 4.5% of naive CD4 clonotypes.

Specimen: naive CD4+ T cells from PBMCs. Regarding subset: CD45RA+ positively selected. The V and J genes are TRBV18 and TRBJ2-7, with 13 nucleotides matching TRBD2. The clonotype was recovered from a man aged 18 to 29 in good health. Some clones in this sample may be carry-over from other donors' samples. The CDR3 here is CASSLGLAGAYEQYF. CDR3 sequence (DNA): TGTGCCAGCTCACTCGGACTAGCGGGAGCCTACGAGCAGTACTTC.